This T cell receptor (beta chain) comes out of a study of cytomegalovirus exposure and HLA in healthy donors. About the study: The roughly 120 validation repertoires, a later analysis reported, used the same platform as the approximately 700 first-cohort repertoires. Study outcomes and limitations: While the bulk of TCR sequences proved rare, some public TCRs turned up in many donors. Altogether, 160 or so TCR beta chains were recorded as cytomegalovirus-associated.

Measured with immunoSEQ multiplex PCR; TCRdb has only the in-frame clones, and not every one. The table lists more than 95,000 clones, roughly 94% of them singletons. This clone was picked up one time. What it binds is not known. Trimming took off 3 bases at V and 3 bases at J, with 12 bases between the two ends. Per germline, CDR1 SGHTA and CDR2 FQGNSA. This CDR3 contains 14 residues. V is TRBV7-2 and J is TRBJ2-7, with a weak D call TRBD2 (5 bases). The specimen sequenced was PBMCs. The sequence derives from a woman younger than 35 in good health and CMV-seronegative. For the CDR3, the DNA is TGTGCCAGCAGCTTCGGCGGGTCATTCTACGAGCAGTACTTC. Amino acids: CASSFGGSFYEQYF.